A selection of T cell receptor beta chains follows, all from one sample in a study of shared clonotypes between healthy human individuals. Measured with immunoSEQ multiplex PCR; TCRdb has only the in-frame clones, and not every one. The profile shows about 600,000 clones, around 97% of them singletons. Sequencing was performed on naive CD4+ T cells sorted from blood. The receptor set was obtained from a woman in her twenties or thirties in good health. Each CDR3 is given with its conserved first and last residue. D genes are given only for firm matches.

v_call: TRBV5-1; j_call: TRBJ2-6; d_call: -; cdr3_aa: CASNQSPASGANVLTF; cdr3_nt: TGCGCCAGCAACCAGTCGCCCGCCTCTGGGGCCAACGTCCTGACTTTC
v_call: TRBV10-3; j_call: TRBJ2-1; d_call: TRBD2; cdr3_aa: CAISDATSGRRNEQFF; cdr3_nt: TGTGCCATCAGTGATGCGACTAGCGGGCGACGGAATGAGCAGTTCTTC
v_call: TRBV19; j_call: TRBJ2-1; d_call: -; cdr3_aa: CASSIGSHNEQFF; cdr3_nt: TGTGCCAGTAGTATCGGATCGCACAATGAGCAGTTCTTC
v_call: TRBV6-1; j_call: TRBJ2-1; d_call: TRBD2; cdr3_aa: CASIPTSGSYNEQFF; cdr3_nt: TGTGCCAGCATACCCACTAGCGGGAGTTACAATGAGCAGTTCTTC
v_call: TRBV2; j_call: TRBJ2-7; d_call: -; cdr3_aa: CASHRYEGTYEQYF; cdr3_nt: TGTGCCAGTCATCGGTATGAGGGGACCTACGAGCAGTACTTC
v_call: TRBV6-5; j_call: TRBJ2-7; d_call: -; cdr3_aa: CASSLRGARYEQYF; cdr3_nt: TGTGCCAGCAGTCTGCGAGGGGCAAGGTACGAGCAGTACTTC
v_call: TRBV5-1; j_call: TRBJ2-1; d_call: -; cdr3_aa: CASSQGHYNEQFF; cdr3_nt: TGCGCCAGCAGCCAGGGACATTACAATGAGCAGTTCTTC
v_call: TRBV7-8; j_call: TRBJ2-2; d_call: -; cdr3_aa: CASSLLTGRGSTGELFF; cdr3_nt: TGTGCCAGCAGCTTATTGACAGGGAGGGGTTCGACCGGGGAGCTGTTTTTT
v_call: TRBV5-1; j_call: TRBJ2-5; d_call: -; cdr3_aa: CASSLGYGDQETQYF; cdr3_nt: TGCGCCAGCAGCTTGGGGTACGGGGACCAAGAGACCCAGTACTTC
v_call: TRBV14; j_call: TRBJ2-2; d_call: -; cdr3_aa: CASSPGLGGTGELFF; cdr3_nt: TGTGCCAGCAGTCCAGGACTAGGGGGCACCGGGGAGCTGTTTTTT